This T cell receptor (beta chain) stems from a study of long-term antiretroviral therapy in people with HIV. The study, taken as a whole, reports: Controls exceeded HIV repertoires in CDR3 length range. Increased diversity was seen after ART, yet it remained lower than in transplant donor controls. Blood was collected between 2004 and 2017, possibly under older ART regimens.

PBMC samples from each donor numbered at least one pre-ART and at least two post-ART. V lost 4 bases to trimming and J lost 8 bases; unmatched junction nucleotides: 6. Germline CDR1 and CDR2: LNHDA and SQIVND (reference sequence). This CDR3 spans 15 amino acids. As for this clone: Its antigen is not known.

It was version v3.0 of the immunoSEQ assay that was run at survey level. Assay: immunoSEQ multiplex PCR; the TCRdb copy retains only in-frame clones and omits some. The sample contains around 2,700 clones, more than 65% of which appear only once. This rearrangement joins TRBV19 to TRBJ2-1; 12 bases are a match to TRBD2. The sequencing here drew on unsorted PBMCs, taken 0.4 years before starting antiretroviral therapy. The source is a woman in her thirties or forties with HIV. The CDR3 DNA reads TGTGCCAGTAGTAGACTAGCGGGAGTAGTGGATGAGCAGTTCTTC. As protein: CASSRLAGVVDEQFF.